These 7 T cell receptor beta chains share one sample of origin, sequenced in a study of human T cells and chemical hapten exposure. Each CDR3 protein is one row after TCRdb ran MiXCR on the RACE reads. The sample has about 70,000 distinct CDR3 sequences; 8.5% are singletons. Specified time point: patch test 2, 6 weeks after DPC sensitization. The sample's treatment: therapeutic diphenylcyclopropenone sensitization with weekly scalp DPC. The specimen comprised whole blood, sampled in connection with sensitization to the hapten diphenylcyclopropenone (DPC). These receptors were obtained from a woman in her fifties or sixties with alopecia areata. Some clones in this sample may be carry-over from other donors' samples.

This chain links TRBV4-1 with TRBJ2-7; 10 bases map to TRBD2. In germline, CDR1 is MGHRA, CDR2 YSYEKL. The CDR3 covers 15 residues. The V and J ends lost 0 bases and 1 base, in that order; junction bases with no gene match: 0. CDR3 amino acids: CASSQDSGGSYEQYF. The CDR3 nucleotides read TGCGCCAGCAGCCAAGATAGCGGGGGGTCCTACGAGCAGTACTTC.

This clonotype was seen a few times. This chain joins TRBV21-1 and TRBJ1-5; the table's D call, TRBD1, was not checked against the DNA. TRBV21-1 is a pseudogene. The length of the CDR3 is 15 residues. The CDR3 reads CASSTDRGLSQPQHF. The CDR3 DNA reads as TGTGCCAGCAGCACAGACAGGGGGCTCAGTCAGCCCCAGCATTTT.

This chain uses TRBV10-3 with TRBJ2-5; TRBD1 matches 8 bases. Germline V lookup: CDR1 ENHRY, CDR2 SYGVKD. Unmatched junction bases numbered 14, after V lost 7 bases and J lost 4 bases. The CDR3 contains 16 residues. The CDR3 sequence: CAITSSIGQGGETQYF. The CDR3 DNA follows: TGTGCCATCACTTCGAGCATAGGACAGGGAGGAGAGACCCAGTACTTC.

CDR3 amino acids: CASINRFDEQFF. CDR3 coding DNA: TGTGCCAGCATCAACAGGTTCGATGAGCAGTTCTTC. The chain couples TRBV28 to TRBJ2-1; a weak D match, TRBD1 (5 bases). With 7 bases removed from V and 8 bases from J, the gap between germline ends came to 12 bases. Germline loops: CDR1 MDHEN, CDR2 SYDVKM. The CDR3 sequence is 12 residues long.

There are many counts of this clonotype. The V and J genes are TRBV27 and TRBJ1-1, with 11 positions matching TRBD1. This CDR3 comprises 13 residues. Germline loops: CDR1 MNHEY, CDR2 SMNVEV (reference sequence). V lost 9 bases and J lost 5; bases outside the gene matches: 5. CDR3 bases: TGTGCCAGTCAGGACAGGGGGCAGACTGAAGCTTTCTTT. Translated: CASQDRGQTEAFF.

This clonotype was counted many times. The chain recombines TRBV7-2 with TRBJ2-7; maybe TRBD2 (6 bases). This CDR3 is built from 14 residues. Germline CDR1 and CDR2: SGHTA and FQGNSA. V dropped 1 base and J dropped 7 bases, with 14 bases sitting between them. CDR3 bases: TGTGCCAGCAGCTTAGGAGGCGGGGCCCTTGAGCAGTACTTC. Translating it yields CASSLGGGALEQYF.

V and J are TRBV5-6 and TRBJ1-5, with D possibly matching TRBD1 (6 bases). V lost 2 bases and J lost 6, with 12 bases in between. CDR3 length: 14 residues. The germline CDR1 and CDR2 sequences are SGHDT and YYEEEE. The CDR3 sequence is CASSLWDMVQPQHF. The CDR3 bases are TGTGCCAGCAGCTTATGGGACATGGTTCAGCCCCAGCATTTT. The full variable domain, with the rest looked up from reference TRBV5-6 and TRBJ1-5, is DAGVTQSPTHLIKTRGQQVTLRCSPKSGHDTVSWYQQALGQGPQFIFQYYEEEERQRGNFPDRFSGHQFPNYSSELNVNALLLGDSALYLCASSLWDMVQPQHFGDGTRLSIL.